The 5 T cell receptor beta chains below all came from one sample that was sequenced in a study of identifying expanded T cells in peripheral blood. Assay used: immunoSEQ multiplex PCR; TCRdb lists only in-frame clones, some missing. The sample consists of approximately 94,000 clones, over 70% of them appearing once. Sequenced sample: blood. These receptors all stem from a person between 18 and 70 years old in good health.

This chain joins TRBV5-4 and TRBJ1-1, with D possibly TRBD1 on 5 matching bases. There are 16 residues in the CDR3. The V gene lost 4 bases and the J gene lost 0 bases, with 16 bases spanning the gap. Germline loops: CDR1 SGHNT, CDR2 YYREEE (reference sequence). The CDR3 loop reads CASSPQGRWMNTEAFF. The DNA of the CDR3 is TGTGCCAGCAGCCCCCAGGGACGTTGGATGAACACTGAAGCTTTCTTT.

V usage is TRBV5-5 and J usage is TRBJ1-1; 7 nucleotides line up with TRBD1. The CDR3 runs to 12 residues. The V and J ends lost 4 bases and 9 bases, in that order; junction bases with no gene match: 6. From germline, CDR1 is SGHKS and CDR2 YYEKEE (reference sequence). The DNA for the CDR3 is TGTGCCAGCAGCGGGACAGAAGCAAAAGCTTTCTTT. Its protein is CASSGTEAKAFF.

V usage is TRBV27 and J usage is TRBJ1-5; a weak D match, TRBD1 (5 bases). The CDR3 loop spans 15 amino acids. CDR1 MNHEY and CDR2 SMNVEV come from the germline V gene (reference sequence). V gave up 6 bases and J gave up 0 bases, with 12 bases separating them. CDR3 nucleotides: TGTGCCAGCAGATCTCTCCAGGGTAGCAATCAGCCCCAGCATTTT. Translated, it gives CASRSLQGSNQPQHF.

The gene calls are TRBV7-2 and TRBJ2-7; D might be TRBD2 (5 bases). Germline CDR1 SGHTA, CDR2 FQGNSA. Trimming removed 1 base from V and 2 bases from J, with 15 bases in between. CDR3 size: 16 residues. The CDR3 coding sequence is TGTGCCAGCAGCTTAGACTTTGGCGGGTCCACCTACGAGCAGTACTTC. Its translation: CASSLDFGGSTYEQYF.

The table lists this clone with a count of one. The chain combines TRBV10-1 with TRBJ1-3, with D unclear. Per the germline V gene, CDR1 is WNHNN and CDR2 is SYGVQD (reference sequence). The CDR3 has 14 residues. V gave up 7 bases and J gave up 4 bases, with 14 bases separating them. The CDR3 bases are TGCGCCAGCAATGACGGAGGAGTGGGAAACACCATATATTTT. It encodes CASNDGGVGNTIYF.